A selection of T cell receptor beta chains follows, all from one sample in a study of neurological immune-mediated disorders. MiXCR, run by TCRdb on the 5' RACE reads, gives a single entry per CDR3 protein. This table holds about 60,000 distinct CDR3 sequences, about 10% found once. Sequencing was done on a sample of PBMCs. These TCRs come from a young man in good health. The CDR3 runs from the conserved cysteine through the conserved F or W. The order of the fields is J gene, V gene, D gene, clone size, CDR3 protein, CDR3 DNA. The D gene is left open where the match is weak. Not every row has a clone size; where given, it reads once, few, many or a size class.

J gene: TRBJ2-1
V gene: TRBV18
D gene: TRBD2
clone size: many
CDR3 protein: CASSPPVVAGDEQFF
CDR3 DNA: TGTGCCAGCTCACCACCGGTGGTAGCGGGAGATGAGCAGTTCTTC

J gene: TRBJ2-1
V gene: TRBV15
D gene: .
clone size: many
CDR3 protein: CATSRDPTTYNEQFF
CDR3 DNA: TGTGCCACCAGCAGAGATCCAACTACTTACAATGAGCAGTTCTTC

J gene: TRBJ2-1
V gene: TRBV5-1
D gene: .
clone size: many
CDR3 protein: CASSRDTKEQFF
CDR3 DNA: TGCGCCAGCAGCCGGGACACAAAGGAGCAGTTCTTC

J gene: TRBJ1-5
V gene: TRBV29-1
D gene: TRBD1
clone size: many
CDR3 protein: CSVSRDSNQPQHF
CDR3 DNA: TGCAGCGTCAGCCGGGACAGTAATCAGCCCCAGCATTTT

J gene: TRBJ2-7
V gene: TRBV12-3/TRBV12-4
D gene: .
clone size: many
CDR3 protein: CASSVETGTTNEQYF
CDR3 DNA: TGTGCCAGCAGCGTTGAAACCGGGACAACCAACGAGCAGTACTTC

J gene: TRBJ2-3
V gene: TRBV20-1
D gene: .
clone size: many
CDR3 protein: CSASRRGRLEDTQYF
CDR3 DNA: TGCAGTGCTTCTCGCAGGGGAAGGTTGGAAGATACGCAGTATTTT

J gene: TRBJ2-3
V gene: TRBV12-3/TRBV12-4
D gene: .
clone size: many
CDR3 protein: CASSDLDTQYF
CDR3 DNA: TGTGCCAGCAGTGACTTGGATACGCAGTATTTT

J gene: TRBJ2-1
V gene: TRBV29-1
D gene: .
clone size: .
CDR3 protein: CSVRGGDDSYNEQFF
CDR3 DNA: TGCAGCGTGAGGGGGGGTGATGACTCCTACAATGAGCAGTTCTTC

J gene: TRBJ1-4
V gene: TRBV7-9
D gene: .
clone size: many
CDR3 protein: CASSLVRAGEKLFF
CDR3 DNA: TGTGCCAGCAGCTTAGTCAGGGCCGGAGAAAAACTGTTTTTT

J gene: TRBJ2-1
V gene: TRBV10-3
D gene: .
clone size: many
CDR3 protein: CAISSSGGGRSNEQFF
CDR3 DNA: TGTGCCATCAGCTCCTCTGGTGGCGGACGCTCCAATGAGCAGTTCTTC

J gene: TRBJ2-7
V gene: TRBV6-1
D gene: .
clone size: many
CDR3 protein: CASSENGGPYEQYF
CDR3 DNA: TGTGCCAGCAGTGAAAATGGGGGACCCTACGAGCAGTACTTC

J gene: TRBJ1-6
V gene: TRBV12-3/TRBV12-4
D gene: .
clone size: many
CDR3 protein: CASSTGPTVGNSPLHF
CDR3 DNA: TGTGCCAGCAGCACCGGGCCGACGGTTGGGAATTCACCCCTCCACTTT

J gene: TRBJ2-5
V gene: TRBV7-6
D gene: TRBD2
clone size: many
CDR3 protein: CASSSPGDPWRGGLETQYF
CDR3 DNA: TGTGCCAGCAGCTCCCCTGGGGATCCCTGGCGGGGGGGGCTGGAGACCCAGTACTTC

J gene: TRBJ2-7
V gene: TRBV28
D gene: TRBD2
clone size: .
CDR3 protein: CASSLGGGTSGRSYEQYF
CDR3 DNA: TGTGCCAGCAGTTTAGGGGGAGGAACTAGCGGGAGGTCCTACGAGCAGTACTTC

J gene: TRBJ1-2
V gene: TRBV5-8
D gene: TRBD1
clone size: many
CDR3 protein: CASSTGQPVYGYTF
CDR3 DNA: TGTGCCAGCTCAACGGGACAGCCAGTCTATGGCTACACCTTC

J gene: TRBJ1-1
V gene: TRBV28
D gene: .
clone size: many
CDR3 protein: CASSLNRRGSEAFF
CDR3 DNA: TGTGCCAGCAGTTTAAATCGCAGAGGGTCGGAAGCTTTCTTT

J gene: TRBJ2-1
V gene: TRBV20-1
D gene: TRBD1
clone size: many
CDR3 protein: CSARDRGAFSYNEQFF
CDR3 DNA: TGCAGTGCTAGGGACAGGGGCGCCTTCTCCTACAATGAGCAGTTCTTC

J gene: TRBJ2-3
V gene: TRBV7-2
D gene: .
clone size: many
CDR3 protein: CASSLEGSSTDTQYF
CDR3 DNA: TGTGCCAGCAGCTTAGAGGGCAGTAGCACAGATACGCAGTATTTT

J gene: TRBJ1-5
V gene: TRBV28
D gene: .
clone size: many
CDR3 protein: CASRSQRISNQPQHF
CDR3 DNA: TGTGCCAGCAGGTCCCAGAGAATTAGCAATCAGCCCCAGCATTTT

J gene: TRBJ2-2
V gene: TRBV7-8
D gene: TRBD2
clone size: many
CDR3 protein: CASSYTLAVNTGELFF
CDR3 DNA: TGTGCCAGCAGCTACACACTAGCGGTTAACACCGGGGAGCTGTTTTTT

J gene: TRBJ2-2
V gene: TRBV5-8
D gene: TRBD2
clone size: many
CDR3 protein: CASSLAGGYTGELFF
CDR3 DNA: TGTGCCAGCAGCTTAGCGGGAGGGTACACCGGGGAGCTGTTTTTT

J gene: TRBJ2-7
V gene: TRBV6-1
D gene: TRBD1
clone size: few
CDR3 protein: CASSEAPRTGGHEQYF
CDR3 DNA: TGTGCCAGCAGTGAAGCGCCTCGGACAGGTGGCCACGAGCAGTACTTC

J gene: TRBJ1-2
V gene: TRBV27
D gene: .
clone size: many
CDR3 protein: CASSFGVDYGYTF
CDR3 DNA: TGTGCCAGCAGTTTTGGGGTGGACTATGGCTACACCTTC

J gene: TRBJ2-7
V gene: TRBV5-1
D gene: TRBD2
clone size: many
CDR3 protein: CASRTSGTYEQYF
CDR3 DNA: TGCGCCAGCCGGACTAGCGGCACCTACGAGCAGTACTTC

J gene: TRBJ1-4
V gene: TRBV2
D gene: .
clone size: many
CDR3 protein: CASSEGPEKLFF
CDR3 DNA: TGTGCCAGCAGTGAAGGACCTGAAAAACTGTTTTTT

J gene: TRBJ1-3
V gene: TRBV7-2
D gene: .
clone size: many
CDR3 protein: CASSLAESSGNTIYF
CDR3 DNA: TGTGCCAGCAGCTTAGCGGAGAGCTCTGGAAACACCATATATTTT

J gene: TRBJ2-2
V gene: TRBV29-1
D gene: .
clone size: many
CDR3 protein: CSVGGDPGELFF
CDR3 DNA: TGCAGCGTTGGGGGGGACCCCGGGGAGCTGTTTTTT

J gene: TRBJ2-1
V gene: TRBV4-1
D gene: .
clone size: many
CDR3 protein: CASSQGVRGVYNEQFF
CDR3 DNA: TGCGCCAGCAGCCAAGGGGTGAGGGGAGTGTACAATGAGCAGTTCTTC

J gene: TRBJ2-5
V gene: TRBV7-9
D gene: TRBD1
clone size: many
CDR3 protein: CASSSNRPGTGAYETQYF
CDR3 DNA: TGTGCCAGCAGCTCGAACCGACCCGGGACAGGGGCATATGAGACCCAGTACTTC

J gene: TRBJ2-7
V gene: TRBV7-6
D gene: .
clone size: many
CDR3 protein: CASSQGVGHEQYF
CDR3 DNA: TGTGCCAGCAGCCAAGGGGTCGGCCACGAGCAGTACTTC

J gene: TRBJ2-2
V gene: TRBV20-1
D gene: TRBD1
clone size: many
CDR3 protein: CSARTGTAIGELFF
CDR3 DNA: TGCAGTGCTAGAACCGGGACAGCGATCGGGGAGCTGTTTTTT